The 14 T cell receptor beta chains below were found in one sample sequenced in a study of tumor-infiltrating lymphocytes in primary liver carcinoma. The authors made TCR beta cDNA from approximately 500 ng total RNA with a constant-region primer. Slightly modified ARM-PCR, run as three nested multiplex PCR rounds, produced the TCR beta libraries. For approximately 10 cycles apiece, the opening two PCR rounds ran with TRBV1-TRBV30 forward primers and a C-beta reverse primer. TCRdb re-analysed the multiplex PCR reads in MiXCR, keeping a single row per CDR3 protein. This sample has 180,000 or so distinct CDR3 sequences, with over 45% found just once. Out of unsorted whole blood came the blood RNA, and germline DNA was extracted as well. The sequenced sample was peripheral blood. Source of these receptors: a man aged 40-50 years with primary liver carcinoma and hepatitis B virus infection.

The J gene is TRBJ2-1, the V gene TRBV29-1; 8 nucleotides match TRBD2. After removal of 8 bases from V and 3 bases from J, the junction contained 12 bases not matched to a gene. This CDR3 is built from 15 residues. From germline, CDR1 is SQVTM and CDR2 ANQGSEA. Written as DNA, the CDR3 is TGCAGCACCCTGGGTTCGCGGGAGGACTACAATGAGCAGTTCTTC. This sequence encodes CSTLGSREDYNEQFF.

This clonotype was observed a few times. The chain has TRBV10-2 and TRBJ1-5, with a weak D call TRBD1 (5 bases). The germline CDR1 and CDR2 sequences are WSHSY and SAAADI. V was clipped by 6 bases and J by 2 bases, with 23 bases between them. The CDR3 has 18 residues. In DNA, the CDR3 is TGCGCCAGCAGGTCCTCTCCCGGGACCGAAGGGCGCAATCAGCCCCAGCATTTT. Protein product: CASRSSPGTEGRNQPQHF.

This clonotype was observed a handful of times. The rearrangement joins TRBV10-2 to TRBJ1-5, with TRBD1 identical over 10 bases. The trim removed 3 bases at V and 7 bases at J, leaving 3 bases unmatched. Germline CDR1 reads WSHSY; CDR2 reads SAAADI. This CDR3 has 14 residues. As DNA, the CDR3 is TGCGCCAGCAGTGACGGGACAGGGGCACAGCCCCAGCATTTT. It codes for CASSDGTGAQPQHF.

This clonotype has a handful of counts. CDR3 DNA: TGTGCCAGCAGCTTGGGGTCCCGCGGTTGGGTCGTGAAGACCCAGTACTTC. Protein: CASSLGSRGWVVKTQYF. The rearrangement uses TRBV11-1 and TRBJ2-5; no clear D gene. The ends were cut back, 3 bases at V and 6 bases at J, with 23 bases in the middle. This CDR3 region has 17 residues. CDR1 SGHAT and CDR2 FQDESV come from the germline V gene (reference sequence).

The chain employs TRBV12-5 and TRBJ2-1, with D possibly TRBD1 on 7 matching bases. The CDR3 spans 21 residues. CDR1 is LGHNT, CDR2 FRNRAP, per germline. Trimming shortened V by 1 base and J by 6 bases, and 31 bases separated the two germline ends. The chain's CDR3 is CASGLDQGQFRLVGRGNEQFF. CDR3 DNA: TGTGCTAGTGGTTTGGACCAGGGACAGTTTCGACTAGTGGGTCGAGGCAATGAGCAGTTCTTC.

This clonotype was seen a few times. The rearrangement uses TRBV6-1 and TRBJ2-4; TRBD1 matches at 8 bases. V was clipped by 7 bases and J by 6 bases; unmatched bases: 8. Germline V gene data show CDR1 as MNHNS and CDR2 as SASEGT. The CDR3 extends over 14 amino acids. As DNA, the CDR3 is TGTGCCAGCATAGGATGGACAGGGAGAAACATTCAGTACTTC. Its protein product is CASIGWTGRNIQYF.

This clonotype was observed at least ten times. The chain couples TRBV29-1 to TRBJ2-3, with 7 bases lining up with TRBD2. J was trimmed by 6 bases and V by 5 bases; bases with no gene match: 14. The germline gives CDR1 SQVTM, CDR2 ANQGSEA. The CDR3 length is 15 residues. The CDR3 DNA sequence: TGCAGCGTTAGGCGGGAGTACGGGGTCGCGGATACGCAGTATTTT. This sequence encodes CSVRREYGVADTQYF.

Worth noting for this clonotype: An end of the junction does not agree with germline; a read error may underlie this. V usage is TRBV12-3 or TRBV12-4 and J usage is TRBJ2-7, with a tentative D call TRBD2 (5 bases). The CDR3 runs to 14 residues. CDR3 bases: TGTGCCAGCAGTTTTGACGGGATCTCCTATGAGCAGTACTTC. Translating gives CASSFDGISYEQYF.

This clonotype was picked up a small number of times. This sequence may be a read error, since a much larger clone differs from it by one base. The chain carries TRBV11-2 and TRBJ2-7; D assignment may be TRBD1 or TRBD2 (5 bases each). Germline V gives CDR1 SGHAT, CDR2 FQNNGV. Between the trimmed V and J ends, which lost 2 bases and 0 bases, there was a span of 14 bases. The CDR3 has 16 residues. For the CDR3, the DNA is TGTGCCAGCAGCTTATCGCCGGGACGGGACTCCTACGAGCAGTACTTC. Translation: CASSLSPGRDSYEQYF.

In its sample, this clonotype was seen a few times. J is TRBJ2-3 and V is TRBV6-5; the match to TRBD2 covers 7 bases. This CDR3 spans 14 amino acids. Germline V gene data show CDR1 as MNHEY and CDR2 as SVGAGI. V lost 5 bases, J lost 1 base, and 3 bases stayed unmatched. CDR3 protein: CASSERGRTDTQYF. CDR3 coding DNA: TGTGCCAGCAGTGAGCGGGGCCGCACAGATACGCAGTATTTT.

The chain employs TRBV4-1 and TRBJ2-7; D is possibly TRBD2 (6 bases). V was trimmed by 0 bases and J by 4 bases, leaving 16 bases between them. The CDR3 extends over 16 amino acids. CDR1 and CDR2 from the germline V gene are MGHRA and YSYEKL. The CDR3 DNA is TGCGCCAGCAGCCAAGAGGGAAATAGCGGACTTTACGAGCAGTACTTC. Amino acid sequence: CASSQEGNSGLYEQYF.

This clonotype was picked up many times. V usage is TRBV4-2 and J usage is TRBJ2-7; 7 nucleotides match TRBD2. The CDR3 has 15 amino acids. The V segment lost 0 bases and the J segment 7 bases; nucleotides outside the gene matches: 9. Looked up from germline, CDR1 is LGHNA and CDR2 is YNFKEQ. The CDR3 protein is CASSQDNSPGGEQYF. CDR3 in DNA: TGTGCCAGCAGCCAAGATAACTCCCCGGGGGGAGAGCAGTACTTC.

The rearrangement uses TRBV6-6 and TRBJ2-7; 9 nucleotides match TRBD2. V was pared by 7 bases and J by 0 bases, with 4 bases of the junction left unmatched. The CDR3 is made up of 14 amino acids. The germline gives CDR1 MNHNY, CDR2 SVGAGI (reference sequence). CDR3 sequence reads: CASTFSGSSYEQYF. DNA of the CDR3: TGTGCCAGCACCTTTAGCGGGAGCTCCTACGAGCAGTACTTC.

The rearrangement joins TRBV6-5 to TRBJ2-1; tentative D call: TRBD1 (5 bases). Germline V CDR1 and CDR2: MNHEY, SVGAGI. The CDR3 consists of 14 residues. Trimming cost V 5 bases and J 1 base, with 9 bases left between them. DNA for the CDR3: TGTGCCAGCAGTCCGTCAGGGTCCTACAATGAGCAGTTCTTC. Translated, it gives CASSPSGSYNEQFF.